The next 9 T cell receptor beta chains were all read from a single sample in a study of blood T cell repertoires in COVID-19. Some clones are missing from TCRdb's copy, which holds only in-frame ones; the method was immunoSEQ multiplex PCR. Here the sample spans around 71,000 clones, around 86% being singletons. Sequenced: peripheral blood. The origin of the receptors is a woman in her fifties or sixties with acute or convalescent COVID-19.

The CDR3 DNA reads TGTGCCAGCAGAGAAGGGGGTACCGGACTTGGTGGCTACACCTTC. Translating gives CASREGGTGLGGYTF. This chain connects TRBV14 to TRBJ1-2; perhaps TRBD1 as D (6 bases). The V gene's germline CDR1 is SGHDN and CDR2 FVKESK. V lost 6 bases and J lost 7, with 21 bases in between. The CDR3 is 15 amino acids.

The chain joins TRBV9 to TRBJ2-2, with D perhaps matching TRBD2 (5 bases). Germline V CDR1 and CDR2: SGDLS, YYNGEE. V gave up 1 base and J gave up 2 bases, with 9 bases separating them. The CDR3 covers 15 residues. As DNA, the CDR3 is TGTGCCAGCAGCGTATCGGGGTTAAACACCGGGGAGCTGTTTTTT. Amino acid sequence: CASSVSGLNTGELFF.

V gene TRBV5-6 combines with J gene TRBJ1-3; D gene uncertain. The CDR3 consists of 13 residues. The germline V gene has CDR1 SGHDT and CDR2 YYEEEE. V was pared by 4 bases and J by 0 bases, with 5 bases between. Here the CDR3 reads CASSVNSGNTIYF. The CDR3 DNA is TGTGCCAGCAGCGTTAACTCTGGAAACACCATATATTTT.

DNA for the CDR3: TGTGCCAGCAGTAGCCGGGGGGCTCATGGCTACACCTTC. As protein: CASSSRGAHGYTF. The chain links TRBV25-1 to TRBJ1-2; D might be TRBD1 (6 bases). V lost 5 bases, J lost 6 bases, and 13 bases lay in between. Germline lookup yields CDR1 MGHDK and CDR2 SYGVNS. CDR3 length equals 13 residues.

This chain uses TRBV16 with TRBJ1-2; TRBD1 might be the D (5 bases). CDR1 KGHSY and CDR2 FQNENV come from the germline V gene. V shed 0 bases and J shed 10 bases, with 15 bases lying between them. The CDR3 runs to 14 residues. The CDR3 is CASSQSGVRGDYTF. CDR3 DNA: TGTGCCAGCAGCCAATCAGGGGTCCGGGGGGACTACACCTTC.

V usage is TRBV28 and J usage is TRBJ1-2; maybe TRBD1 (6 bases). The V end lost 7 bases, the J end lost 7 bases, and 34 bases lay between the germline ends. The germline V gene encodes CDR1 MDHEN and CDR2 SYDVKM. The CDR3 totals 19 residues. The CDR3 bases are TGTGCCAGCATCGCCAGCCAGGGCAGGGGTTTGAATGAATTACTTGGCTACACCTTC. Its protein product is CASIASQGRGLNELLGYTF.

Comments on this clone: At one end the junction does not follow the germline gene, possibly because of a read error. V is TRBV12-3 or TRBV12-4 and J is TRBJ2-7; the match to TRBD2 covers 10 bases. The CDR3 sequence is 12 residues long. CDR3 region: CASSPERGGPHF. In DNA, the CDR3 is TGTGCCAGCAGTCCCGAGCGGGGGGGCCCACACTTC.

V gene TRBV27 combines with J gene TRBJ2-1; D may be TRBD2 (5 bases). This CDR3 has 14 amino acids. V lost 6 bases, J lost 8 bases, and 17 bases lay in between. The germline V gene encodes CDR1 MNHEY and CDR2 SMNVEV (reference sequence). CDR3 in amino acids: CASSPVGHGDEQFF. The CDR3 bases are TGTGCCAGCAGCCCGGTGGGCCACGGGGATGAGCAGTTCTTC.

This chain connects TRBV6-5 to TRBJ2-3, with TRBD2 identical over 8 bases. With V trimmed by 6 bases and J by 5 bases, 10 bases remained unmatched. CDR1 is MNHEY and CDR2 is SVGAGI in the germline V gene. The CDR3 covers 15 residues. The CDR3 is CASRGAGALGDTQYF. CDR3 nucleotides: TGTGCCAGCAGGGGAGCGGGGGCCCTGGGAGATACGCAGTATTTT.